The next 20 T cell receptor beta chains were all read from a single sample in a study of T-cell reconstitution after alpha-beta-depleted transplantation in children. Unique molecular identifiers were incorporated when the TCRbeta library was constructed. TCRdb independently ran MiXCR on the PCR reads; one entry per CDR3 protein. The data show hundreds of thousands of distinct CDR3 sequences, about an eighth seen once. The sample here was PBMCs, mostly from graft donor cells, taken 360 days after TCRalphabeta/CD19-depleted stem cell transplant. The receptor source for this set is a male patient younger than 18 who had a stem cell transplant for acute myeloid leukemia, so the T cells may come from the graft donor.

This clonotype was observed at least ten times. The genes are TRBV7-8 and TRBJ2-7, with D maybe TRBD2 (6 bases). Germline CDR1 SGHVS, CDR2 FQNEAQ. V was clipped by 5 bases and J by 2 bases, with 16 bases between them. The CDR3 loop spans 15 amino acids. DNA of the CDR3: TGTGCCAGCAGCCCAGGACGGGAGCGTCCCTACGAGCAGTACTTC. Translating it yields CASSPGRERPYEQYF.

J is TRBJ2-1 and V is TRBV4-3; D gene uncertain. Germline CDR1 and CDR2: LGHNA and YSLEER. Trimming pared 0 bases from V and 15 bases from J, leaving 12 bases between. This CDR3 has 12 residues. The CDR3 here is CASSQDFGVAFF. CDR3 bases: TGCGCCAGCAGCCAAGATTTCGGCGTCGCGTTCTTC.

This rearrangement joins TRBV6-5 to TRBJ1-3; a possible D gene is TRBD1 (5 bases). The V gene lost 3 bases and the J gene lost 4 bases, with 10 bases spanning the gap. Per germline, CDR1 MNHEY and CDR2 SVGAGI. This CDR3 has 14 residues. This chain's CDR3 is CASSYQRGGNTIYF. DNA of the CDR3: TGTGCCAGCAGTTATCAACGGGGGGGAAACACCATATATTTT.

This clonotype was counted ten times or more. This chain uses TRBV14 with TRBJ2-3; possible D gene TRBD1, 6 bases. V gave up 0 bases and J gave up 2 bases, with 12 bases separating them. Germline values: CDR1 SGHDN, CDR2 FVKESK. The CDR3 length is 16 residues. CDR3 region: CASSQDAGAFTDTQYF. The CDR3 DNA sequence: TGTGCCAGCAGCCAAGACGCAGGGGCCTTCACAGATACGCAGTATTTT.

The chain combines TRBV28 with TRBJ2-7, with 10 bases fitting TRBD1. The CDR3 sequence is 17 residues long. Germline assignment: CDR1 MDHEN and CDR2 SYDVKM. Trimming at V came to 2 bases and at J to 2 bases, leaving 9 bases not matched to a gene. The CDR3 DNA reads as TGTGCCAGCAGTTTAGTCGCGACGGGACAGGGGACCTACGAGCAGTACTTC. It translates to CASSLVATGQGTYEQYF.

This clonotype was observed a few times. This chain joins TRBV24-1 and TRBJ2-1, with no clear D. Germline V gene sequence: CDR1 KGHDR, CDR2 SFDVKD. Trimming removed 1 base from V and 6 bases from J, with 9 bases in between. This CDR3 spans 14 amino acids. The CDR3 region has the DNA TGTGCCACCAGTGATTTATCCCCGGCCAATGAGCAGTTCTTC. It encodes CATSDLSPANEQFF.

The chain employs TRBV4-3 and TRBJ2-2; D unclear. Trimming took off 3 bases at V and 4 bases at J, with 9 bases between the two ends. This CDR3 spans 14 amino acids. Germline V lookup: CDR1 LGHNA, CDR2 YSLEER. CDR3 amino acids: CASSHPVSTGELFF. CDR3 coding DNA: TGCGCCAGCAGCCATCCAGTGAGCACCGGGGAGCTGTTTTTT.

This clonotype has only a few counts. This rearrangement joins TRBV6-2 or TRBV6-3 to TRBJ2-1; 8 bases agree with TRBD2. Losses at the gene ends were 8 bases for V and 0 bases for J; bases not matched to a gene: 6. The CDR3 sequence is 15 residues long. Germline assignment: CDR1 MNHEY and CDR2 SVGEGT. The CDR3 bases are TGTGCCAGCGGATGGGGACTAGACTCCTACAATGAGCAGTTCTTC. Translation: CASGWGLDSYNEQFF.

In this sample, this clonotype turned up a few times. The genes are TRBV20-1 and TRBJ2-7; D might be TRBD1 (6 bases). The germline CDR1 and CDR2 sequences are DFQATT and SNEGSKA (reference sequence). This CDR3 is 14 amino acids long. Trimming removed 3 bases from V and 4 bases from J, with 16 bases in between. CDR3 loop: CSARTGPGVYEQYF. The CDR3 region has the DNA TGCAGTGCTAGGACGGGTCCAGGGGTGTACGAGCAGTACTTC.

The table lists this clonotype with many counts. This chain connects TRBV9 to TRBJ2-2; D may correspond to TRBD1 or TRBD2 (5 bases each). Per the germline V gene, CDR1 is SGDLS and CDR2 is YYNGEE. CDR3 length: 15 amino acids. Between the trimmed V and J ends, which lost 4 bases and 1 base, there was a span of 11 bases. CDR3 nucleotides: TGTGCCAGCAGCACCCGGGACCAGAACACCGGGGAGCTGTTTTTT. This translates into CASSTRDQNTGELFF.

This clonotype has only a few counts. This CDR3 is CASSLTPPGLGSEQYF. The CDR3 coding sequence is TGTGCCAGCAGCTTAACCCCTCCGGGACTAGGATCCGAGCAGTACTTC. The chain has TRBV7-6 and TRBJ2-7; 8 bases align to TRBD2. CDR1 is SGHVS, CDR2 FNYEAQ, per germline. With V trimmed by 2 bases and J by 6 bases, 12 bases remained unmatched. CDR3 size: 16 residues.

This clonotype has just a few counts. The chain combines TRBV2 with TRBJ2-2; D is unclear. Trimming cost V 1 base and J 8 bases, with 11 bases left between them. The CDR3 length is 14 residues. The germline V gene has CDR1 SNHLY and CDR2 FYNNEI. This chain's CDR3 is CASSEVPARGELFF. The CDR3 DNA follows: TGTGCCAGCAGTGAAGTCCCAGCTAGGGGGGAGCTGTTTTTT.

This clonotype has only a few counts. The genes are TRBV4-2 and TRBJ2-1, with 10 bases matching TRBD1. The V segment lost 4 bases and the J segment 3 bases; nucleotides outside the gene matches: 6. This CDR3 contains 16 residues. Germline CDR1 and CDR2: LGHNA and YNFKEQ. The CDR3: CASSPGDRGFYNEQFF. The DNA of the CDR3 is TGTGCCAGCAGCCCTGGGGACAGGGGATTCTACAATGAGCAGTTCTTC.

This chain connects TRBV5-1 to TRBJ2-7; D uncertain. Trimming removed 4 bases at V and 5 bases at J, with 10 bases between. In germline, CDR1 is SGHRS, CDR2 YFSETQ. The CDR3 has 12 amino acids. The CDR3, as DNA: TGCGCCAGCAGCCAGCACTTAGACGAGCAGTACTTC. Protein: CASSQHLDEQYF.

This clonotype was seen ten or more times. This chain links TRBV5-1 with TRBJ2-4, with TRBD1 matching over 8 bases. The germline gives CDR1 SGHRS, CDR2 YFSETQ. The CDR3 is 15 residues long. Trimming removed 6 bases from V and 3 bases from J; junction bases left unmatched: 8. CDR3 protein: CASTPSGTGKNIQYF. The CDR3 DNA is TGCGCCAGCACCCCATCCGGGACAGGCAAAAACATTCAGTACTTC. The complete variable domain, with remaining parts taken from reference TRBV5-1 and TRBJ2-4, reads KAGVTQTPRYLIKTRGQQVTLSCSPISGHRSVSWYQQTPGQGLQFLFEYFSETQRNKGNFPGRFSGRQFSNSRSEMNVSTLELGDSALYLCASTPSGTGKNIQYFGAGTRLSVL.

The chain links TRBV10-3 to TRBJ2-7, with TRBD1 as a possible D gene (6 bases). The germline V and J ends were trimmed by 6 bases and 2 bases, with 14 bases remaining between them. CDR3 size: 14 residues. CDR1 and CDR2 from the germline V gene are ENHRY and SYGVKD. The CDR3 loop is CAISPRDTTYEQYF. The CDR3 DNA sequence: TGTGCCATCAGCCCCCGGGACACCACCTACGAGCAGTACTTC.

The chain has TRBV20-1 and TRBJ2-1; 7 bases match TRBD1. V trimming: 0 bases; J trimming: 9 bases; junction bases outside the gene matches: 11. Germline V CDR1 and CDR2: DFQATT, SNEGSKA (reference sequence). The CDR3 is 15 residues long. The CDR3 protein is CSARDLTGVGTEQFF. In nucleotides, the CDR3 is TGCAGTGCTAGAGATCTCACAGGGGTCGGCACTGAGCAGTTCTTC.

The V gene is TRBV20-1, the J gene TRBJ2-1; 7 bases are a match to TRBD2. Germline V gene lookup returns CDR1 DFQATT and CDR2 SNEGSKA (reference sequence). This CDR3 has 15 residues. Losses at the gene ends were 6 bases for V and 5 bases for J; bases not matched to a gene: 13. The CDR3 protein is CSATLGQREDNEQFF. The CDR3 nucleotides read TGCAGTGCCACCCTGGGCCAGCGGGAAGACAATGAGCAGTTCTTC.

This clonotype was observed at least ten times. The chain has TRBV20-1 and TRBJ2-2; 10 bases map to TRBD1. V lost 6 bases and J lost 8; bases outside the gene matches: 12. Looked up from germline, CDR1 is DFQATT and CDR2 is SNEGSKA (reference sequence). The CDR3 spans 15 residues. The CDR3 DNA follows: TGCAGTGCCCTAAGACAGGGGGCGAAACTGGGGGAGCTGTTTTTT. Encoded protein: CSALRQGAKLGELFF.

This clonotype has just a few counts. The rearrangement joins TRBV20-1 to TRBJ2-3; no clear D gene. V was pared by 2 bases and J by 1 base, with 13 bases between. CDR1 and CDR2 from the germline V gene are DFQATT and SNEGSKA (reference sequence). The CDR3 spans 15 residues. This CDR3 reads CSARLSPPRTDTQYF. Written as DNA, the CDR3 is TGCAGTGCTAGACTAAGTCCGCCCCGCACAGATACGCAGTATTTT.